This paragraph reports one TCR beta chain. The source of the sample is a study of technical replicates of blood from a few donors. Deletions cut 5 bases from V and 1 base from J, with 12 bases between. CDR1 is SGHNT, CDR2 YENEEA, per germline. This CDR3 has 15 residues. Data came from immunoSEQ multiplex PCR; TCRdb stores just in-frame clones and leaves some out. The data hold roughly 79,000 clones, with around 96% observed a single time. The chain couples TRBV11-3 to TRBJ2-1; maybe TRBD1 (6 bases). The sample comprised T cells isolated from PBMCs. This sequence was found in a human donor in good health. The CDR3 loop reads CASSVTGSSYNEQFF. As DNA, the CDR3 is TGTGCCAGCAGCGTAACAGGGTCTTCCTACAATGAGCAGTTCTTC.